The T cell receptor (beta chain) described here comes from a study of blood T cell repertoires in COVID-19 (dated by TCRdb to 2018 to 2021). Broadly, across the study: Samples covering the acute and convalescent phases of COVID-19 were provided by collaborators in the United States, Italy and Spain. The material from the prospective study consisted of cDNA or gDNA derived from T cells, B-cell-depleted T cells, or PBMCs. The dataset comprised deeply sampled blood TCRbeta repertoires from subjects exposed to, actively infected with, or recovered from COVID-19. A freely available public database, intended as a resource for researchers studying the immune response to SARS-CoV-2, is where the repertoires were released. Samples came from the ongoing ImmuneRACE study (first 160 participants) plus 1,254 subjects from 6 global collaborators. The sample metadata nearly always contained a de-identified subject ID, COVID-19 status, age in years and sex. Where available, HLA class I and class II types were taken from metadata supplied by the sample provider and were not determined by assay-based typing. Results and caveats for the whole study, not just this receptor: Clinical and demographic metadata were provided uncurated, with the amount varying by source and participant.

The immunoSEQ Assay, a bias-controlled multiplex PCR, was used to amplify TCRbeta CDR3 regions from genomic DNA. Per the source publication's procedure: Nucleated cell counts per sample were estimated from amplification of reference gene primers within the assay. Sequence reads were collapsed and filtered to measure the absolute abundance of every unique TCRbeta CDR3 rearrangement. Productive Simpson clonality was computed per sample as the square root of Simpson's diversity index over productive rearrangements. Drawn from immuneACCESS, this table holds only the in-frame rearrangements with V and J called that TCRdb kept. Clones are partly lost; checked studies trace under half to an unresolved V gene and leave the rest unexplained. The DNA gave D and trimming, while V, J and clone size come from that table. In this sample the table shows 65,000 to 80,000 clones, 87% of which occur a single time. The ten largest clones capture approximately 8% of the sample.

Collaborating institutions collected whole blood in K2EDTA tubes following their own protocols. For TCRbeta analysis, collaborator samples were shipped as frozen whole blood, as isolated PBMCs, or as DNA extracted from either sample type. Per the germline V gene, SGHAT is the CDR1 and FQNNGV is the CDR2. From the cysteine through the phenylalanine, the CDR3 covers 15 amino acids. Left in the record is the CDR3 DNA by itself, 45 bases read in frame from the first base. Trimming costs V 1 base and J 7 bases, and their ends lie 13 bases apart. Points on this clone: The antigen it binds to is not known. Base qualities are not at hand, and no much larger clone is one base apart.

The TCR originated in a middle-aged man with active COVID-19. The material sequenced was peripheral blood. The chain is made from TRBV11-2 and TRBJ1-4, with the D gene not clear enough to name. Here is the DNA: TGTGCCAGCAGCTTAGGGGCGACCGGCACTGAAAAACTGTTTTTT. Its amino acids are CASSLGATGTEKLFF.